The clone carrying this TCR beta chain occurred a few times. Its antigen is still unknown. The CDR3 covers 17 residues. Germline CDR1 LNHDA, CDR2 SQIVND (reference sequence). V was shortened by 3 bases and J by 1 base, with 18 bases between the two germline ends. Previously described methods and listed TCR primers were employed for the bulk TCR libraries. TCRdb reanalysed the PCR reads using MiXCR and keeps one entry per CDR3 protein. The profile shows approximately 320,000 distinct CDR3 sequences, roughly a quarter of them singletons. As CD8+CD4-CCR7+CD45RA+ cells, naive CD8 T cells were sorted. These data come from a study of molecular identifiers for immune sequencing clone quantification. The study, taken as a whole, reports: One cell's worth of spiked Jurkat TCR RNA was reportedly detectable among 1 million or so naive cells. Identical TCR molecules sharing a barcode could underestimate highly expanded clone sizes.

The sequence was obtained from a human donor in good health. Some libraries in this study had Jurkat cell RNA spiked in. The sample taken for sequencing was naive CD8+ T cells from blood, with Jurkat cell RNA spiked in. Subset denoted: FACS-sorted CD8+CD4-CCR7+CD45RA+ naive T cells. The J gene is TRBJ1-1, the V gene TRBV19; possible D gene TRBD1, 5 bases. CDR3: CASSMPPGRISNTEAFF. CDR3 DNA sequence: TGTGCCAGTAGTATGCCGCCGGGACGGATCTCGAACACTGAAGCTTTCTTT.